The 11 T cell receptor beta chains reported below all come from one sample, sequenced in a study of T cell repertoires in cytomegalovirus infection. Via MiXCR, TCRdb re-called the reads, giving one row per CDR3 protein. Of some 600,000 distinct CDR3 sequences detected, about 24% appear once; the ten largest clones hold around 7.6%. Sequencing used CD8+ T cells from PBMCs. Receptors were obtained from a human donor in good health (CMV status not recorded). Some clones in this sample may be carry-over from other donors' samples.

This clonotype was seen a handful of times. The V call is TRBV28, the J call TRBJ2-7; D call uncertain. Trimming cost V 8 bases and J 0 bases, with 11 bases left between them. CDR3 size: 13 residues. The germline gives CDR1 MDHEN, CDR2 SYDVKM. CDR3 coding DNA: TGTGCCAGCGGGCGTGGCAGCTCCTACGAGCAGTACGTC. It encodes CASGRGSSYEQYV.

The table lists this clonotype with many counts. The CDR3 reads CASRGNEQFF. CDR3 DNA sequence: TGTGCCAGCAGGGGCAATGAGCAGTTCTTC. This chain joins TRBV12-3 or TRBV12-4 and TRBJ2-1; D not certain. Trimming cost V 6 bases and J 6 bases, with 3 bases left between them. CDR3 size: 10 residues.

The table lists this clonotype with a few counts. V and J are TRBV6-5 and TRBJ2-7; D is possibly TRBD2 (5 bases). V was shortened by 7 bases and J by 3 bases, with 10 bases between the two germline ends. Germline CDR1 reads MNHEY; CDR2 reads SVGAGI. The CDR3 extends over 12 amino acids. CDR3 in amino acids: CASIDAGYEQYF. CDR3 nucleotide sequence: TGTGCCAGCATTGATGCGGGCTACGAGCAGTACTTC.

The chain recombines TRBV2 with TRBJ2-7, with TRBD1 matching 10 bases. The CDR3 is made up of 13 amino acids. CDR1 is SNHLY and CDR2 is FYNNEI in the germline V gene. V shed 7 bases and J 3 bases; nucleotides not matched to a gene: 3. The CDR3 is CASIGTGDYEQYV. CDR3 DNA sequence: TGTGCCAGCATAGGGACAGGGGACTACGAGCAGTACGTC.

The gene calls are TRBV5-6 and TRBJ2-1; D ambiguous. There are 15 residues in the CDR3. Trimming took 0 bases from V and 9 from J, leaving 16 bases between them. Germline CDR1 is SGHDT and CDR2 is YYEEEE. The CDR3 loop is CASSLVRTPKTEQFF. Here the CDR3 DNA reads TGTGCCAGCAGCTTGGTTCGGACCCCTAAAACTGAGCAGTTCTTC.

Regarding this clonotype: One junction end does not reproduce the germline sequence, and a read error may be involved. The chain carries TRBV14 and TRBJ2-3, with D possibly TRBD2 on 6 matching bases. This CDR3 has 16 amino acids. CDR1 and CDR2 from the germline V gene are SGHDN and FVKESK. Written as DNA, the CDR3 is TGTGCCAGCAGTCAAGATGTAGGACTACACACAGATACGCAGTATTTT. Its protein is CASSQDVGLHTDTQYF.

About this clonotype: It may be a read error: a sequence one base away is much more abundant. The rearrangement uses TRBV19 and TRBJ2-1; possibly TRBD1 or TRBD2 for D (5 bases each). Germline-derived CDR1 and CDR2 are LNHDA and SQIVND (reference sequence). The CDR3 totals 12 residues. The CDR3 DNA follows: TGTGTCAGTAGTCCCGGGACCTCTGAGCAGTTCTTC. Its translation: CVSSPGTSEQFF.

This clonotype was found a few times. The V and J genes are TRBV28 and TRBJ2-5; a possible D gene is TRBD2 (5 bases). Germline V gives CDR1 MDHEN, CDR2 SYDVKM. Trimming pared 4 bases from V and 5 bases from J, leaving 17 bases between. The CDR3 length is 15 residues. In nucleotides, the CDR3 is TGTGCCAGCAGTTCCCACCCCGGGCGGGTGGAGACCCAGTACTTC. Its translation: CASSSHPGRVETQYF.

This clonotype was observed a handful of times. The rearrangement joins TRBV5-5 to TRBJ2-3; 13 bases are a match to TRBD2. The CDR3 spans 20 residues. Per the germline V gene, CDR1 is SGHKS and CDR2 is YYEKEE (reference sequence). J lost 0 bases, V lost 4 bases, and 14 bases had no gene match. The CDR3, as DNA: TGTGCCAGCAGCCCCAAGGGACTAGCGGGGCTTTTACCTAGCACAGATACGCAGTATTTT. Its protein product is CASSPKGLAGLLPSTDTQYF.

The gene calls are TRBV6-6 and TRBJ2-7, with D tentatively TRBD2 (5 bases). Trimming cost V 6 bases and J 1 base, with 13 bases left between them. Germline V gives CDR1 MNHNY, CDR2 SVGAGI (reference sequence). The CDR3 covers 14 residues. The CDR3 spells CASSPEGYSYEQYF. The CDR3 nucleotides read TGTGCCAGCAGCCCCGAGGGCTATTCCTACGAGCAGTACTTC.

This clonotype appeared many times. The J gene is TRBJ1-5, the V gene TRBV28, with 9 positions matching TRBD1. The CDR3 is 15 residues long. V gave up 7 bases and J gave up 7 bases; unmatched junction bases: 11. Germline CDR1 is MDHEN and CDR2 is SYDVKM. As DNA, the CDR3 is TGTGCCAGCATTGGAATACAGGGGGCGGGGCAGCCCCAGCATTTT. This gives the protein CASIGIQGAGQPQHF. The variable domain in full, with the rest retrieved from reference TRBV28 and TRBJ1-5, is DVKVTQSSRYLVKRTGEKVFLECVQDMDHENMFWYRQDPGLGLRLIYFSYDVKMKEKGDIPEGYSVSREKKERFSLILESASTNQTSMYLCASIGIQGAGQPQHFGDGTRLSIL.